This T cell receptor (beta chain) was sequenced in a study of response to subunit inactivated influenza vaccine (dated by TCRdb to between 2018 and 2020). With regard to the full study: To follow how T cells responded to a trivalent subunit inactivated influenza vaccine, the researchers relied on deep quantitative profiling of the T cell receptor repertoire.

Receptor amplification or capture employed RT-PCR. The listed sequencing device is Illumina HiSeq 2500. The public reads were reanalyzed by TCRdb: fastp trimming at Q25, MiXCR alignment, in-frame beta chains only. A single entry per CDR3 protein holds the most common genes and DNA from its merged rows. In this sample the table shows about 780,000 distinct CDR3 sequences, approximately 17% of which occur a single time. The ten largest clones add up to around 9.9% of the sample. This clonotype was counted between two and nine times. Its binding antigen is unknown. There are no base qualities to consult, and no much larger clone falls within one base. V has 5 bases trimmed and J has 0 bases trimmed; junction bases matching no gene number 6. Via the germline V gene, CDR1 is SGHAT and CDR2 FQNNGV. From the cysteine through the phenylalanine, the CDR3 covers 18 amino acids. Solely the CDR3 DNA is kept, with 54 bases framed from the first base.

Overall study outcomes, separate from this receptor: The authors suggested that each seasonal influenza vaccination may recruit only a limited number of new T cells.

The sequence was collected from a man in his forties or fifties who received an inactivated influenza vaccine. Donor details come from another sample of the same person, matched by shared clones. In this chain, TRBV11-2 is recombined with TRBJ2-2, with TRBD2 identical over 13 junction bases. The sample consisted of PBMCs from blood, taken more than 4 days after vaccination. The CDR3 region reads CASSMGTSGIPNTGELFF. The DNA is as follows: TGTGCCAGCAGCATGGGGACTAGCGGGATCCCGAACACCGGGGAGCTGTTTTTT. Where the CDR3 stops, the reference TRBV11-2 and TRBJ2-2 genes take over; the full variable domain is EAGVAQSPRYKIIEKRQSVAFWCNPISGHATLYWYQQILGQGPKLLIQFQNNGVVDDSQLPKDRFSAERLKGVDSTLKIQPAKLEDSAVYLCASSMGTSGIPNTGELFFGEGSRLTVL.